A single sample is the source of the 17 T cell receptor beta chains below, sequenced in a study of control samples from healthy donors and cancer patients. Sequenced by immunoSEQ multiplex PCR; TCRdb stores in-frame clones only, minus some. The sample includes about 88,000 clones, approximately 95% of them seen just once. The sample consisted of blood. These receptors were taken from a man aged 18 to 35 in good health.

The rearrangement uses TRBV19 and TRBJ1-5; weak D call: TRBD1 (5 bases). V was pared by 2 bases and J by 6 bases, with 8 bases between. Germline-derived CDR1 and CDR2 are LNHDA and SQIVND (reference sequence). This CDR3 contains 13 residues. Here the CDR3 reads CASSISGGQPQHF. The CDR3 nucleotides read TGTGCCAGTAGTATAAGTGGGGGTCAGCCCCAGCATTTT.

V gene TRBV2 combines with J gene TRBJ2-1; either TRBD1 or TRBD2 may fit D (5 bases each). Trimming removed 7 bases at V and 7 bases at J, with 26 bases between. The CDR3 spans 17 residues. Per the germline V gene, CDR1 is SNHLY and CDR2 is FYNNEI. DNA for the CDR3: TGTGCCAGCAACCACGGGGCTAGTCGGTCATCATCGAATGAGCAGTTCTTC. Its translation: CASNHGASRSSSNEQFF.

This chain connects TRBV7-2 to TRBJ1-2; D gene unclear. The ends were cut back, 4 bases at V and 8 bases at J, with 17 bases in the middle. The CDR3 loop spans 14 amino acids. CDR1 and CDR2 from the germline V gene are SGHTA and FQGNSA. The CDR3 DNA follows: TGTGCCAGCAGCTCACCCTCCCCCCTACGGGGCTACACCTTC. Its protein is CASSSPSPLRGYTF.

J is TRBJ1-2 and V is TRBV27; D possibly corresponds to TRBD1 (5 bases). Trimming took off 9 bases at V and 6 bases at J, with 17 bases between the two ends. This CDR3 is 13 amino acids long. Germline V gives CDR1 MNHEY, CDR2 SMNVEV (reference sequence). The CDR3 protein is CASRQRGMDGYTF. CDR3 DNA: TGTGCCAGTCGCCAGCGGGGGATGGATGGCTACACCTTC.

The chain uses TRBV3-1 (or the pseudogene TRBV3-2) and TRBJ1-2; tentatively, D is TRBD1 (5 bases). CDR3 length: 14 amino acids. The ends were cut back, 4 bases at V and 7 bases at J, with 16 bases in the middle. Per germline, CDR1 LGHDT and CDR2 YNNKEL (reference sequence). The CDR3: CASSPGGVGGGYTF. Here the CDR3 DNA reads TGTGCCAGCAGCCCGGGAGGGGTCGGGGGTGGCTACACCTTC.

The sample holds one count of this clone. V gene TRBV5-1 combines with J gene TRBJ2-3; D may be TRBD1 or TRBD2 (5 bases each). CDR1 SGHRS and CDR2 YFSETQ come from the germline V gene. The CDR3 length is 16 residues. The germline V and J ends were trimmed by 4 bases and 0 bases, with 15 bases remaining between them. The CDR3 DNA sequence: TGCGCCAGCAGCGGGGAAGGGACCGCTAGCACAGATACGCAGTATTTT. Protein sequence: CASSGEGTASTDTQYF. Combining the CDR3 with reference TRBV5-1 and TRBJ2-3 gives the whole variable domain KAGVTQTPRYLIKTRGQQVTLSCSPISGHRSVSWYQQTPGQGLQFLFEYFSETQRNKGNFPGRFSGRQFSNSRSEMNVSTLELGDSALYLCASSGEGTASTDTQYFGPGTRLTVL.

V and J are TRBV4-3 and TRBJ1-4; D gene ambiguous. Trimming pared 1 base from V and 0 bases from J, leaving 12 bases between. This CDR3 comprises 17 residues. Germline loops: CDR1 LGHNA, CDR2 YSLEER. The CDR3: CASSQGSSGATNEKLFF. The CDR3 bases are TGCGCCAGCAGCCAAGGTTCCTCGGGAGCAACTAATGAAAAACTGTTTTTT.

This clone showed up just once. This sequence joins TRBV30 and TRBJ2-7, with TRBD1 matching 10 bases. The length of the CDR3 is 14 residues. In germline, CDR1 is GTSNPN, CDR2 SVGIG (reference sequence). V lost 2 bases and J lost 5; bases outside the gene matches: 6. The CDR3 nucleotides read TGTGCCTGGAGTCTAGGACAGGGGGTTGACGAGCAGTACTTC. Its translation is CAWSLGQGVDEQYF.

The V and J genes are TRBV29-1 and TRBJ2-1; D not certain. The CDR3 is 12 residues long. The V end was cut by 5 bases, the J end by 1 base, with 6 bases between. The germline CDR1 and CDR2 sequences are SQVTM and ANQGSEA. The chain's CDR3 is CSVLSSYNEQFF. CDR3 bases: TGCAGCGTTCTCTCTTCCTACAATGAGCAGTTCTTC.

This chain connects TRBV29-1 to TRBJ2-1; D remains unclear. V lost 3 bases and J lost 10, with 13 bases in between. Germline loops: CDR1 SQVTM, CDR2 ANQGSEA. This CDR3 has 12 amino acids. The CDR3 loop is CSVDMTKREQFF. The CDR3 region has the DNA TGCAGCGTTGATATGACCAAAAGGGAGCAGTTCTTC.

CDR3 in DNA: TGCGCCAGCAGCTTGGACAGGGACTATGGCTACACCTTC. It codes for CASSLDRDYGYTF. This chain joins TRBV5-1 and TRBJ1-2; D is perhaps TRBD1 (6 bases). CDR3 length: 13 amino acids. Germline V gene lookup returns CDR1 SGHRS and CDR2 YFSETQ. Trimming pared 0 bases from V and 3 bases from J, leaving 6 bases between.

The V call is TRBV7-2, the J call TRBJ2-2, with D unclear. CDR3 length: 13 residues. V shed 2 bases and J shed 7 bases, with 8 bases lying between them. The germline V gene encodes CDR1 SGHTA and CDR2 FQGNSA. CDR3 DNA: TGTGCCAGCAGCTTATTAGTGGTCGGGGAGCTGTTTTTT. Its protein product is CASSLLVVGELFF.

The rearrangement joins TRBV4-1 to TRBJ1-2; unclear D gene. Germline V gives CDR1 MGHRA, CDR2 YSYEKL. The CDR3 length is 15 residues. Trimming removed 1 base at V and 3 bases at J, with 12 bases between. DNA for the CDR3: TGCGCCAGCAGCCAAGTCTTGGAGGACCACTATGGCTACACCTTC. Its translation is CASSQVLEDHYGYTF.

This clone was picked up a small number of times. CDR3 nucleotide sequence: TGTGCCAGCAGCTTAGGTATCGGGGGCAATCAGCCCCAGCATTTT. Translated, it gives CASSLGIGGNQPQHF. The chain employs TRBV7-2 and TRBJ1-5, with D unresolved. The V end was cut by 1 base, the J end by 2 bases, with 9 bases between. The CDR3 length is 15 residues. Per germline, CDR1 SGHTA and CDR2 FQGNSA.

DNA of the CDR3: TGTGCCAGCAATCCTCCCGGGGTGGGTGAAGCTTTCTTT. It is translated as CASNPPGVGEAFF. V usage is TRBV7-9 and J usage is TRBJ1-1; D uncertain. V lost 7 bases and J 7 bases, leaving 16 bases between the germline ends. Germline CDR1 SEHNR, CDR2 FQNEAQ (reference sequence). CDR3 length: 13 residues.

V and J are TRBV27 and TRBJ1-4; D remains ambiguous. Germline CDR1 and CDR2: MNHEY and SMNVEV (reference sequence). The CDR3 totals 15 residues. V lost 6 bases and J lost 0, with 11 bases in between. CDR3 region: CASSSPGATNEKLFF. Here the CDR3 DNA reads TGTGCCAGCAGCTCCCCGGGCGCAACTAATGAAAAACTGTTTTTT.

The chain couples TRBV9 to TRBJ2-1; 9 nucleotides align to TRBD1. With 0 bases clipped from V and 8 bases from J, the junction kept 9 bases outside the gene matches. The CDR3 spans 16 residues. CDR1 and CDR2 (germline): SGDLS, YYNGEE. The CDR3 bases are TGTGCCAGCAGCGTAGGGGGACAGGGAATAAACGATGAGCAGTTCTTC. Translation gives CASSVGGQGINDEQFF.